This entry concerns a single T cell receptor beta chain. The entry originates in a study of T cells and copy number aberrations in small-cell lung cancer. CDR3 length: 14 amino acids. Per germline, CDR1 GTSNPN and CDR2 SVGIG (reference sequence). Trimming cost V 2 bases and J 4 bases, with 14 bases left between them. The protocol was immunoSEQ multiplex PCR, while the TCRdb copy is restricted to in-frame clones and leaves out a portion. The sample shows some 2,200 clones, about 79% of them seen only once. This chain joins TRBV30 and TRBJ2-5; maybe TRBD2 (5 bases). This sequence was found in a man aged 50-59 years with small cell lung cancer. The sequenced sample was normal tissue next to the tumor. The CDR3 sequence: CAWSTWTDSETQYF. Written as DNA, the CDR3 is TGTGCCTGGAGTACTTGGACGGACTCAGAGACCCAGTACTTC.